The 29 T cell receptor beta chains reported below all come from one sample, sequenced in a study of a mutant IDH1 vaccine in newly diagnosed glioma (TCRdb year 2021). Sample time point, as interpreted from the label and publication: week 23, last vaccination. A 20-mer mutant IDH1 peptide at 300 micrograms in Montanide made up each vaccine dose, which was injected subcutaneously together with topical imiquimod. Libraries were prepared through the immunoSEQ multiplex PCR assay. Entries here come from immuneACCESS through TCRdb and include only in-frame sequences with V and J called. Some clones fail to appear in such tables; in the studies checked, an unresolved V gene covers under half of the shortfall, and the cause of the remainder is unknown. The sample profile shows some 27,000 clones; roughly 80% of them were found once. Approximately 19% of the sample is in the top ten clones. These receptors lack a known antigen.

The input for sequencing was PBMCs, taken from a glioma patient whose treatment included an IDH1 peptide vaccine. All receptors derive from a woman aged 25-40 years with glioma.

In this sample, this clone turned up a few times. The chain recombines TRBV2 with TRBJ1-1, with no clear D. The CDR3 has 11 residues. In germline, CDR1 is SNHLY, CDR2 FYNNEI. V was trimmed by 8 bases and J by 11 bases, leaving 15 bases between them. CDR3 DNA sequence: TGTGCCAGCTCAACCAGAGTAGAGGCTTTCTTT. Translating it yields CASSTRVEAFF.

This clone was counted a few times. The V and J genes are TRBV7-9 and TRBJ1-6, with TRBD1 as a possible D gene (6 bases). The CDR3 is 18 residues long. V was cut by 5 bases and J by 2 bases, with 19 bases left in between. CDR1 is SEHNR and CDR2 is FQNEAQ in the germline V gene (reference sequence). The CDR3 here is CASSPGLRRDTYNSPLHF. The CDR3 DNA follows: TGTGCCAGCAGCCCGGGGTTGCGCAGGGACACCTATAATTCACCCCTCCACTTT.

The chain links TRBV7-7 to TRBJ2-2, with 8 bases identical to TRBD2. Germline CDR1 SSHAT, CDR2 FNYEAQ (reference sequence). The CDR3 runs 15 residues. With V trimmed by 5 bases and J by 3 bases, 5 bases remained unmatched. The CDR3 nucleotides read TGTGCCAGCAGCCCGGGGCGGGGGGACACCGGGGAGCTGTTTTTT. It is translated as CASSPGRGDTGELFF. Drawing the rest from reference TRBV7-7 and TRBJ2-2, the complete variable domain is GAGVSQSPRYKVTKRGQDVTLRCDPISSHATLYWYQQALGQGPEFLTYFNYEAQPDKSGLPSDRFSAERPEGSISTLTIQRTEQRDSAMYRCASSPGRGDTGELFFGEGSRLTVL.

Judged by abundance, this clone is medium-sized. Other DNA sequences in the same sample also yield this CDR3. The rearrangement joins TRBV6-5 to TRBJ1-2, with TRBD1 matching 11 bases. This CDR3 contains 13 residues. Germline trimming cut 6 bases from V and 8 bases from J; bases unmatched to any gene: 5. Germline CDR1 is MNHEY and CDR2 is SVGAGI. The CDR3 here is CASRGQGAGGYTF. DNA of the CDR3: TGTGCCAGCAGAGGACAGGGGGCGGGAGGCTACACCTTC.

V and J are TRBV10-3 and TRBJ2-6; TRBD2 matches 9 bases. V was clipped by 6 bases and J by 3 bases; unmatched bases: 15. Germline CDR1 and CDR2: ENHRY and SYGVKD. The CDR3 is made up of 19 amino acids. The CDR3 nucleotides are TGTGCCATCAGCGAATCAGGTGGCGGGGGGGTCGGTGGGGCCAACGTCCTGACTTTC. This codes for CAISESGGGGVGGANVLTF.

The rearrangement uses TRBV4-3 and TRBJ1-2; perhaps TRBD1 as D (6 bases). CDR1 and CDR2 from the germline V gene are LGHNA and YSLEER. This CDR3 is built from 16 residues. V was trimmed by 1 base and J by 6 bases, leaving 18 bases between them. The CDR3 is CASSQVDYTGRDGYTF. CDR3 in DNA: TGCGCCAGCAGCCAAGTAGATTATACAGGGAGGGATGGCTACACCTTC.

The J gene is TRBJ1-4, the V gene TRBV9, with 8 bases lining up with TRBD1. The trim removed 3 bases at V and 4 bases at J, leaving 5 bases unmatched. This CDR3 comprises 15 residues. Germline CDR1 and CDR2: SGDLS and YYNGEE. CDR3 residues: CASSAYTGGNEKLFF. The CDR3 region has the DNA TGTGCCAGCAGCGCCTATACAGGGGGTAATGAAAAACTGTTTTTT.

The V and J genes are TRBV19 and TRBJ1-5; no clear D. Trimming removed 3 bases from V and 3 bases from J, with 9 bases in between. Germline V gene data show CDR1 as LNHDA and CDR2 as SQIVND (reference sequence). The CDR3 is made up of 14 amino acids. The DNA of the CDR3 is TGTGCCAGTAGTATGGACGGGCACAATCAGCCCCAGCATTTT. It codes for CASSMDGHNQPQHF.

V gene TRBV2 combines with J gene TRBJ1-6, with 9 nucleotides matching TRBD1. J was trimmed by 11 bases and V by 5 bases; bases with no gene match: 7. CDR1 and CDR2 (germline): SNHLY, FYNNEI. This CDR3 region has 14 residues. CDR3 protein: CASSKDRGETPLHF. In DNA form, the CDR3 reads TGTGCCAGCAGTAAGGACAGGGGAGAAACACCCCTCCACTTT.

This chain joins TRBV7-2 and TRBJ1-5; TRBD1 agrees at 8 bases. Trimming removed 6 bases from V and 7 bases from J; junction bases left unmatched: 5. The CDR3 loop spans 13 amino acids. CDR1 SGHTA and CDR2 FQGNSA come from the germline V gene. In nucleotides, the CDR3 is TGTGCCAGCAGGACGACAGGGGACCAGCCCCAGCATTTT. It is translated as CASRTTGDQPQHF.

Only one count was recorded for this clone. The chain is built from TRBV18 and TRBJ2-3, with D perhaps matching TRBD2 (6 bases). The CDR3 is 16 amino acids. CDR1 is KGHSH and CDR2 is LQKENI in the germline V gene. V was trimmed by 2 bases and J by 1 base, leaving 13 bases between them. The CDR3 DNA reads TGTGCCAGCTCACCAAGGTCGGCTAGCGGCACAGATACGCAGTATTTT. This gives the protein CASSPRSASGTDTQYF.

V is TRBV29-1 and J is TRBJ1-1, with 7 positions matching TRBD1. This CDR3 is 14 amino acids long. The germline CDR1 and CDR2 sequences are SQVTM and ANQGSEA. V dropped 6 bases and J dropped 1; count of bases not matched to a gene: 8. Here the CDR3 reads CSVTGTFGNTEAFF. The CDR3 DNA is TGCAGCGTGACAGGGACTTTTGGGAACACTGAAGCTTTCTTT.

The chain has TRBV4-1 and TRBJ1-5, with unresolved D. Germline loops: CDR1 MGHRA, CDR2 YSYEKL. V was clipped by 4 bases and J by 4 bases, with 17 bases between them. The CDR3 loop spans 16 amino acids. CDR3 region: CASSRPDPSGNQPQHF. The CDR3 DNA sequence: TGCGCCAGCAGCCGCCCCGATCCCTCGGGGAATCAGCCCCAGCATTTT.

The CDR3 DNA follows: TGTGCCAGCAGTGAAGAGCAATGGAGGCTAGCGGGGGTCGAGCAGTACTTC. Amino acids: CASSEEQWRLAGVEQYF. The genes are TRBV2 and TRBJ2-7; 10 nucleotides line up with TRBD2. This CDR3 region has 17 residues. The V and J ends lost 1 base and 6 bases, in that order; junction bases with no gene match: 12. CDR1 and CDR2 from the germline V gene are SNHLY and FYNNEI.

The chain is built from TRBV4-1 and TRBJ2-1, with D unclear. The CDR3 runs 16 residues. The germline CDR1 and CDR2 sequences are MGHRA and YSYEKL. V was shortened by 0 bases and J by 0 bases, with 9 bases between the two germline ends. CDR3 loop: CASSQDENLSYNEQFF. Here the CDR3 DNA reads TGCGCCAGCAGCCAAGACGAAAATCTCTCCTACAATGAGCAGTTCTTC.

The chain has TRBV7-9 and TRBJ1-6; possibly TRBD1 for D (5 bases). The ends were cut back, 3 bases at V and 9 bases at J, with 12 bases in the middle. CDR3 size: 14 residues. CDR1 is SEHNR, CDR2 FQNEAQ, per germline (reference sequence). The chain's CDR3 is CASSFAGGGSPLHF. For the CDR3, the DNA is TGTGCCAGCAGCTTTGCCGGGGGTGGTTCACCCCTCCACTTT.

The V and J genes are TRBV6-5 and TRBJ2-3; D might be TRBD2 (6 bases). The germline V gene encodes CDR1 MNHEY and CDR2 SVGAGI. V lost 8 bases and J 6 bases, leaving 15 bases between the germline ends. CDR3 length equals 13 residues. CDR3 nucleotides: TGTGCCAGCCGGGACTTCTTTCTGGATACGCAGTATTTT. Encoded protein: CASRDFFLDTQYF.

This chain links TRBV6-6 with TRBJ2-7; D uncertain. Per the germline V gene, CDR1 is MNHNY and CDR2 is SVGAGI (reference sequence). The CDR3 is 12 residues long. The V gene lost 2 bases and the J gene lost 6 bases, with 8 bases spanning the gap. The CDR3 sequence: CASSYRQLEQYF. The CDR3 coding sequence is TGTGCCAGCAGTTACAGGCAGCTCGAGCAGTACTTC.

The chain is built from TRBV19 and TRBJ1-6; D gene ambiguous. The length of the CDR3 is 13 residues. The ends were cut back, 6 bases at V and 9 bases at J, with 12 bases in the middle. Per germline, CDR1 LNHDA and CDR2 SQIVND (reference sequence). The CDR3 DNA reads TGTGCCAGTAGCCTGGACTATTTTTCACCCCTCCACTTT. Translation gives CASSLDYFSPLHF.

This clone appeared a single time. CDR3: CASSQDSGARGRQPQHF. CDR3 coding DNA: TGCGCCAGCAGCCAAGACTCAGGGGCGCGGGGACGTCAGCCCCAGCATTTT. The chain combines TRBV4-1 with TRBJ1-5; perhaps TRBD1 as D (6 bases). CDR1 MGHRA and CDR2 YSYEKL come from the germline V gene. The length of the CDR3 is 17 residues. V was shortened by 0 bases and J by 6 bases, with 18 bases between the two germline ends.

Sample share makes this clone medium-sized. The CDR3 here is CASSDRQERLPQHF. DNA of the CDR3: TGTGCCAGCAGTGACCGACAAGAGCGTCTGCCCCAGCATTTT. This sequence joins TRBV6-1 and TRBJ1-5; D unclear. The CDR3 sequence is 14 residues long. Germline CDR1 and CDR2: MNHNS and SASEGT. Between the trimmed V and J ends, which lost 3 bases and 9 bases, there was a span of 15 bases.

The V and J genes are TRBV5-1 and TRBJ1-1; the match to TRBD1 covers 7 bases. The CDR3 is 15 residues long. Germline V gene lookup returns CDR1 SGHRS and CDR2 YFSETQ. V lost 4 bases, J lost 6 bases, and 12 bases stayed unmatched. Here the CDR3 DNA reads TGCGCCAGCAGCGACCCGGGACAGAGGGGAGCTGAAGCTTTCTTT. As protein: CASSDPGQRGAEAFF.

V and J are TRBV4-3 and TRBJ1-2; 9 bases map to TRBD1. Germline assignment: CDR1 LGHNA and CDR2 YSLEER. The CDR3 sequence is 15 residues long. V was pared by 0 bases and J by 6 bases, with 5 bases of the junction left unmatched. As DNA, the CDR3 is TGCGCCAGCAGCCAAGATGTCGGGACAGGGAATGGCTACACCTTC. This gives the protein CASSQDVGTGNGYTF.

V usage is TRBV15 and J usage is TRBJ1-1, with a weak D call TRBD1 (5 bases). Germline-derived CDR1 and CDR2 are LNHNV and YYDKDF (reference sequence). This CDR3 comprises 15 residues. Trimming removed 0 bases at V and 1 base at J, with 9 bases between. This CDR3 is CATSREGVGNTEAFF. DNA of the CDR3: TGTGCCACCAGCAGAGAGGGGGTAGGGAACACTGAAGCTTTCTTT. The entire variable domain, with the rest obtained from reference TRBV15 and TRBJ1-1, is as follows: DAMVIQNPRYQVTQFGKPVTLSCSQTLNHNVMYWYQQKSSQAPKLLFHYYDKDFNNEADTPDNFQSRRPNTSFCFLDIRSPGLGDTAMYLCATSREGVGNTEAFFGQGTRLTVV.

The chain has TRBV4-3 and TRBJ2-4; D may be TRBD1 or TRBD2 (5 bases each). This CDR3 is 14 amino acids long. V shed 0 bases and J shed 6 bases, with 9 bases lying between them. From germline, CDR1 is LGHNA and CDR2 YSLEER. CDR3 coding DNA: TGCGCCAGCAGCCAAGATCAAGGGACAAACATTCAGTACTTC. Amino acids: CASSQDQGTNIQYF.

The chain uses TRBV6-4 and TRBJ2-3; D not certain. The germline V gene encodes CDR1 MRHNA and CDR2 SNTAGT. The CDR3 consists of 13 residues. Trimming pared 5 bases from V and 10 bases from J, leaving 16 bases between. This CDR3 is CASSPTDGLAQYF. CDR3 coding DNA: TGTGCCAGCAGTCCTACTGACGGTCTCGCGCAGTATTTT.

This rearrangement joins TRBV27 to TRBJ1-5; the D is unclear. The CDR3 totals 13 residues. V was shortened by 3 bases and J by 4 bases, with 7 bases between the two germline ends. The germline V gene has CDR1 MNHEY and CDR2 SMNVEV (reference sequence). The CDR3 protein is CASSLEANQPQHF. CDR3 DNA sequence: TGTGCCAGCAGTTTGGAGGCTAATCAGCCCCAGCATTTT.

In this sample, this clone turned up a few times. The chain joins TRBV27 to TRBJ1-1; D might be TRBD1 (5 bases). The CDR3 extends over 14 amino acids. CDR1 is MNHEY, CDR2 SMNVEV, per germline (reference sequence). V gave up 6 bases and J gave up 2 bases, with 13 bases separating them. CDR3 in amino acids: CASSGGDLNTEAFF. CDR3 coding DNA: TGTGCCAGCAGCGGGGGGGACTTAAACACTGAAGCTTTCTTT.

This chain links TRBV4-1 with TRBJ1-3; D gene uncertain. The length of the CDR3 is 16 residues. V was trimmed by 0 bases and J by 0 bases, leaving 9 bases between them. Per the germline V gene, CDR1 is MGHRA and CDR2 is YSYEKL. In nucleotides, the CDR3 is TGCGCCAGCAGCCAAGATTGGCGTACCTCTGGAAACACCATATATTTT. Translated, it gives CASSQDWRTSGNTIYF.